Presented here are 20 T cell receptor beta chains from one specimen sequenced in a study of blood T cells in healthy people across ages. Through a sample-barcoded 5' primer and a J-beta primer mix, a second PCR was run for 7 to 11 cycles. TCRdb processed the 5' RACE reads anew with MiXCR; each CDR3 protein has one entry. The repertoire has about 1.7 million distinct CDR3 sequences, 28% of them found once; the top ten carry 7.7%. Sequenced material: blood. Receptors originate from a woman in her 30s in good health.

Only one count was recorded for this clonotype. In DNA form, the CDR3 reads TGCAGCGTTGACCTCGGGAGGTACGAGCAGTACTTC. It codes for CSVDLGRYEQYF. The chain links TRBV29-1 to TRBJ2-5, with TRBD2 matching 7 bases. The DNA end is a closer match to TRBJ2-7, so the J assignment may be wrong. CDR1 is SQVTM and CDR2 is ANQGSEA in the germline V gene. There are 12 residues in the CDR3.

The chain carries TRBV20-1 and TRBJ1-6, with D perhaps matching TRBD1 (5 bases). Per germline, CDR1 DFQATT and CDR2 SNEGSKA (reference sequence). V was trimmed by 1 base and J by 11 bases, leaving 15 bases between them. The CDR3 runs to 14 residues. In nucleotides, the CDR3 is TGCAGTGCTAGAGTTTCGGGGGATGGGGCACCCCTCCACTTT. This codes for CSARVSGDGAPLHF.

At least ten counts were recorded for this clonotype. CDR3 residues: CASIERASSYEQYF. The DNA of the CDR3 is TGTGCCAGCATTGAGCGGGCCTCCTCCTACGAGCAGTACTTC. The chain links TRBV6-2 or TRBV6-3 to TRBJ2-7, with D perhaps matching TRBD2 (6 bases). Trimming cost V 7 bases and J 0 bases, with 13 bases left between them. CDR3 length equals 14 residues. Germline CDR1 is MNHEY and CDR2 is SVGEGT.

J is TRBJ1-4 and V is TRBV14, with D hard to call. Germline V CDR1 and CDR2: SGHDN, FVKESK. The CDR3 spans 16 residues. With 0 bases removed from V and 8 bases from J, the gap between germline ends came to 16 bases. In nucleotides, the CDR3 is TGTGCCAGCAGCCAAGATCTCGTCAGCTCTTGGGAAAAACTGTTTTTT. Protein sequence: CASSQDLVSSWEKLFF.

V and J are TRBV12-3 or TRBV12-4 and TRBJ1-5, with D maybe TRBD1 (6 bases). The CDR3 runs 14 residues. V gave up 6 bases and J gave up 3 bases, with 12 bases separating them. CDR3 region: CASRDGQPNQPQHF. In DNA form, the CDR3 reads TGTGCCAGCAGGGATGGACAGCCCAATCAGCCCCAGCATTTT.

This clonotype was seen a few times. The chain links TRBV5-1 to TRBJ2-1; D not resolved. The CDR3 spans 13 residues. Germline V gives CDR1 SGHRS, CDR2 YFSETQ. V was cut by 7 bases and J by 0 bases, with 8 bases left in between. CDR3 protein: CASRSDSYNEQFF. The CDR3 DNA follows: TGCGCCAGCCGTTCAGACTCCTACAATGAGCAGTTCTTC.

This clonotype was seen at least ten times. The chain combines TRBV27 with TRBJ2-3, with TRBD2 matching over 13 bases. From germline, CDR1 is MNHEY and CDR2 SMNVEV (reference sequence). The junction had 4 bases not matched to a gene; V was cut back by 2 bases and J by 5 bases. The length of the CDR3 is 16 residues. This chain's CDR3 is CASSLVGLAGEDTQYF. The CDR3 DNA reads TGTGCCAGCAGTTTAGTTGGACTAGCGGGAGAAGATACGCAGTATTTT.

This clonotype was recorded only once. CDR3 sequence (DNA): TGCAGTGCTAACCGGTGGGGGGGTCAAGAGACCCAGTACTTC. Translating gives CSANRWGGQETQYF. The genes are TRBV20-1 and TRBJ2-5; 7 bases are shared with TRBD2. J gave up 2 bases and V 4 bases, and 7 bases lay outside the gene matches. CDR3 length: 14 residues. Per germline, CDR1 DFQATT and CDR2 SNEGSKA (reference sequence).

Ten or more counts support this clonotype. CDR3 sequence reads: CASSLTGPPYEQYF. The CDR3 DNA sequence: TGTGCCAGCAGTTTGACAGGGCCCCCCTACGAGCAGTACTTC. The chain is built from TRBV28 and TRBJ2-7; 7 bases match TRBD1. V shed 3 bases, J shed 2 bases, and the junction held 4 bases outside the gene matches. Germline V gives CDR1 MDHEN, CDR2 SYDVKM. The CDR3 is 14 residues long.

This clonotype was observed a single time. V and J are TRBV10-3 and TRBJ2-7; TRBD1 matches 9 bases. Germline values: CDR1 ENHRY, CDR2 SYGVKD. The CDR3 extends over 16 amino acids. CDR3 region: CTTRFGRGQGSYEQYF. The CDR3 DNA follows: TGTACCACCCGTTTTGGCCGGGGACAGGGCTCCTACGAGCAGTACTTC.

Many counts were recorded for this clonotype. The chain has TRBV12-3 or TRBV12-4 and TRBJ1-5, with D unresolved. The V end was cut by 1 base, the J end by 5 bases, with 9 bases between. There are 14 residues in the CDR3. The CDR3 is CASSLDGRDQPQHF. The CDR3 nucleotides are TGTGCCAGCAGTTTAGACGGACGGGATCAGCCCCAGCATTTT.

The chain recombines TRBV3-1 with TRBJ1-1; 8 nucleotides match TRBD1. This CDR3 has 14 residues. Germline V gene data show CDR1 as LGHDT and CDR2 as YNNKEL (reference sequence). The V gene end was trimmed by 0 bases and the J gene end by 6 bases; junction bases not matched to a gene: 3. Here the CDR3 DNA reads TGTGCCAGCAGCCAAGATGACAGGGGCCCTGAAGCTTTCTTT. Its protein is CASSQDDRGPEAFF.

This clonotype was seen a few times. The chain is built from TRBV10-3 and TRBJ1-1; 8 bases are shared with TRBD1. Germline V gives CDR1 ENHRY, CDR2 SYGVKD. J lost 5 bases, V lost 10 bases, and 12 bases had no gene match. CDR3 length equals 14 residues. The CDR3 DNA reads TGTGCCACCGACAGGGGCCCAGTGGAGACTGAAGCTTTCTTT. Residues: CATDRGPVETEAFF.

A word on this clonotype: This could be a read error, since a much larger clone is one nucleotide away. Likely a read error: the CDR3 ends without its conserved phenylalanine or tryptophan. The chain employs TRBV3-1 and TRBJ1-5; D not certain. Between the trimmed V and J ends, which lost 1 base and 7 bases, there was a span of 5 bases. The CDR3 covers 12 residues. CDR1 is LGHDT and CDR2 is YNNKEL in the germline V gene (reference sequence). The CDR3 DNA sequence: TGTGCCAGCAGCCAAGCTAGCCAGCCCCAGCATGTT. Translation gives CASSQASQPQHV.

This clonotype has a count of ten or more. The chain recombines TRBV5-4 with TRBJ2-5; D tentatively fits TRBD1 or TRBD2 (5 bases each). Trimming took off 6 bases at V and 5 bases at J, with 17 bases between the two ends. Germline loops: CDR1 SGHNT, CDR2 YYREEE (reference sequence). This CDR3 has 14 residues. The CDR3 bases are TGTGCCAGCACCCGTCAAGAGGGGACGGAGACCCAGTACTTC. This sequence encodes CASTRQEGTETQYF.

The sample holds a few counts of this clonotype. V gene TRBV6-2 or TRBV6-3 combines with J gene TRBJ1-1; TRBD1 is a possible D gene (5 bases). This CDR3 has 16 amino acids. Deletions cut 2 bases from V and 1 base from J, with 14 bases between. The germline gives CDR1 MNHEY, CDR2 SVGEGT. The CDR3 bases are TGTGCCAGCAGTTACAATGTCAGGGCGGCGAACACTGAAGCTTTCTTT. Protein product: CASSYNVRAANTEAFF.

The sample holds a few counts of this clonotype. At one boundary the junction diverges from the germline segment, which might be a read error. The chain combines TRBV7-3 with TRBJ2-1, with D possibly called TRBD1 or TRBD2 (6 bases each). The CDR3 length is 15 residues. Germline V gene sequence: CDR1 SGHTA, CDR2 FQGTGA. CDR3 DNA: TGTGCCAGCAGCTTACAAAAGGGGGGAGTGAATGGGCAGTTCTTC. Its translation is CASSLQKGGVNGQFF. Looking up the rest from reference TRBV7-3 and TRBJ2-1 gives the full variable domain: GAGVSQTPSNKVTEKGKYVELRCDPISGHTALYWYRQSLGQGPEFLIYFQGTGAADDSGLPNDRFFAVRPEGSVSTLKIQRTERGDSAVYLCASSLQKGGVNGQFFGPGTRLTVL.

This clonotype has just a few counts. The chain is built from TRBV10-3 and TRBJ1-1, with D maybe TRBD1 (5 bases). The CDR3 extends over 13 amino acids. V was trimmed by 2 bases and J by 7 bases, leaving 11 bases between them. Germline V lookup: CDR1 ENHRY, CDR2 SYGVKD. The CDR3: CAISEGLGGEAFF. DNA of the CDR3: TGTGCCATCAGTGAGGGTCTGGGGGGTGAAGCTTTCTTT.

The rearrangement joins TRBV18 to TRBJ2-5; TRBD2 is a possible D gene (6 bases). Deletions cut 5 bases from V and 2 bases from J, with 9 bases between. This CDR3 region has 13 residues. From germline, CDR1 is KGHSH and CDR2 LQKENI. CDR3 sequence (DNA): TGTGCCAGCTCAAGGACTAATCAAGAGACCCAGTACTTC. It encodes CASSRTNQETQYF. The full variable domain, completed using reference TRBV18 and TRBJ2-5, is NAGVMQNPRHLVRRRGQEARLRCSPMKGHSHVYWYRQLPEEGLKFMVYLQKENIIDESGMPKERFSAEFPKEGPSILRIQQVVRGDSAAYFCASSRTNQETQYFGPGTRLLVL.

The gene calls are TRBV7-2 and TRBJ2-1, with D perhaps TRBD2 (6 bases). Germline V gene lookup returns CDR1 SGHTA and CDR2 FQGNSA. This CDR3 comprises 19 residues. The ends were cut back, 4 bases at V and 0 bases at J, with 22 bases in the middle. CDR3 loop: CASSSPSSSAGNSYNEQFF. The DNA of the CDR3 is TGTGCCAGCAGCTCCCCCTCATCGTCCGCGGGAAACTCCTACAATGAGCAGTTCTTC.